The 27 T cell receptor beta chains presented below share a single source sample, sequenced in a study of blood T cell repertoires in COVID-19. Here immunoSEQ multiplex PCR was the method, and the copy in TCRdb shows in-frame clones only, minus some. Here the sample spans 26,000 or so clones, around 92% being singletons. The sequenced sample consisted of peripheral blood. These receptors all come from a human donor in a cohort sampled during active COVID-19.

The CDR3 loop is CASSQDPLGGVNEKLFF. The CDR3, as DNA: TGCGCCAGCAGCCAAGATCCCCTCGGCGGAGTTAATGAAAAACTGTTTTTT. J is TRBJ1-4 and V is TRBV4-1, with no clear D. V dropped 0 bases and J dropped 4 bases, with 15 bases sitting between them. This CDR3 comprises 17 residues. Germline-derived CDR1 and CDR2 are MGHRA and YSYEKL.

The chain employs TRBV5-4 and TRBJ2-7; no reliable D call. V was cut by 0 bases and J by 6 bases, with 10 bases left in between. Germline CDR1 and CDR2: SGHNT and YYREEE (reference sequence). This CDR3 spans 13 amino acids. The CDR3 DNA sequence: TGTGCCAGCAGCTTGGTGGGTGGGCGCGAGCAGTACTTC. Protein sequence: CASSLVGGREQYF.

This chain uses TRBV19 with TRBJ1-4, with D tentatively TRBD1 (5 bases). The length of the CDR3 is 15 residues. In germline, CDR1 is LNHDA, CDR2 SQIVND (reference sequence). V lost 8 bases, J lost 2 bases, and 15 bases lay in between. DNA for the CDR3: TGTGCCAGTGGTGGTGAGGGGACTACTAATGAAAAACTGTTTTTT. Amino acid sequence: CASGGEGTTNEKLFF.

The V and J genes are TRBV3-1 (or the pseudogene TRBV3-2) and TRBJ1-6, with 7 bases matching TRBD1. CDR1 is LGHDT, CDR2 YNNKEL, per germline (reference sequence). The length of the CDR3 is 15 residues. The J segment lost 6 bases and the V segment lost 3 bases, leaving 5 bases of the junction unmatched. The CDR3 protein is CASSHADRANSPLHF. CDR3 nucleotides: TGTGCCAGCAGCCATGCTGACAGGGCTAATTCACCCCTCCACTTT.

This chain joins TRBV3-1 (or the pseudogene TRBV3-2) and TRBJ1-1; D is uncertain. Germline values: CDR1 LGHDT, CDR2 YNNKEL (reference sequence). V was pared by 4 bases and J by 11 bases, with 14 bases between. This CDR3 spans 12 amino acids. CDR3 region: CASSPSAAAAFF. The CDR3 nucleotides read TGTGCCAGCAGCCCGTCAGCGGCGGCGGCTTTCTTT.

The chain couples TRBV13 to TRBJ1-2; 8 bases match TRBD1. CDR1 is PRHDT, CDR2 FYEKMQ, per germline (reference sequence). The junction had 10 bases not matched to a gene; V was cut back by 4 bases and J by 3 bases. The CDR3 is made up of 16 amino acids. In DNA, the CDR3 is TGTGCCAGCAGCTACGCACTAGGACAGGGACACTATGGCTACACCTTC. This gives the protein CASSYALGQGHYGYTF.

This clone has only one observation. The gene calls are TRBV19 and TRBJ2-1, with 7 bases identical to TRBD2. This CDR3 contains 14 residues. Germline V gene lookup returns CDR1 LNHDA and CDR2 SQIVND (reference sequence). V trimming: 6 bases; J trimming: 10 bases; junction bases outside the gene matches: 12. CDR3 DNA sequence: TGTGCCAGTAGGTCAGCGGGATCCCTGCCGGAGCAGTTCTTC. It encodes CASRSAGSLPEQFF.

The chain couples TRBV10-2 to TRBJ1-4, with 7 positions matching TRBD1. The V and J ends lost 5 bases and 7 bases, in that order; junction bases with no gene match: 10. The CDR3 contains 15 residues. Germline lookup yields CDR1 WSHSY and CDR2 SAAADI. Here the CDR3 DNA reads TGCGCCAGCAGTAACTCCAGAGGGGGCGGTGAAAAACTGTTTTTT. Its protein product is CASSNSRGGGEKLFF.

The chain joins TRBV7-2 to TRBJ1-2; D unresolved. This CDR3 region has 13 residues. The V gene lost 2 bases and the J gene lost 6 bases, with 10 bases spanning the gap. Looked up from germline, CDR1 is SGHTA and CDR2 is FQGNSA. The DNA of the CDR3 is TGTGCCAGCAGCTTACAGTTTGCTGATGGCTACACCTTC. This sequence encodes CASSLQFADGYTF.

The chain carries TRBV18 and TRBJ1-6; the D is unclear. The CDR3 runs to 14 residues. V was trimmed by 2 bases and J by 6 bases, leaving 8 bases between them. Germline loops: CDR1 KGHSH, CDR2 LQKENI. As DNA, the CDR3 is TGTGCCAGCTCACCAAACAGCCGTAATTCACCCCTCCACTTT. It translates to CASSPNSRNSPLHF.

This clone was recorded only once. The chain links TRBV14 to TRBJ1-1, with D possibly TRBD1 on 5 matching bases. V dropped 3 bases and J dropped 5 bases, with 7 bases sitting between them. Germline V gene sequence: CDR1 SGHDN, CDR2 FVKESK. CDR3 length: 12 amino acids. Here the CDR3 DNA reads TGTGCCAGCAGCCAGGGGCTGACTGAAGCTTTCTTT. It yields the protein CASSQGLTEAFF. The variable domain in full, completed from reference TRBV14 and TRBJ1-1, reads EAGVTQFPSHSVIEKGQTVTLRCDPISGHDNLYWYRRVMGKEIKFLLHFVKESKQDESGMPNNRFLAERTGGTYSTLKVQPAELEDSGVYFCASSQGLTEAFFGQGTRLTVV.

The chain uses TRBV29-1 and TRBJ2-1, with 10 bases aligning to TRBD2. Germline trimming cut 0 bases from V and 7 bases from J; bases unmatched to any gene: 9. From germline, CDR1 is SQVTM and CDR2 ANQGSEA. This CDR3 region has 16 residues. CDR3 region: CSVEDKLAGKMNEQFF. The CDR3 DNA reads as TGCAGCGTTGAAGACAAACTAGCGGGGAAGATGAATGAGCAGTTCTTC.

CDR3 nucleotide sequence: TGCAGCGTTCGCTCCGGTAGCAATCAGCCCCAGCATTTT. This sequence encodes CSVRSGSNQPQHF. The gene calls are TRBV29-1 and TRBJ1-5; the D is unclear. There are 13 residues in the CDR3. The germline CDR1 and CDR2 sequences are SQVTM and ANQGSEA. V lost 5 bases, J lost 0 bases, and 8 bases lay in between.

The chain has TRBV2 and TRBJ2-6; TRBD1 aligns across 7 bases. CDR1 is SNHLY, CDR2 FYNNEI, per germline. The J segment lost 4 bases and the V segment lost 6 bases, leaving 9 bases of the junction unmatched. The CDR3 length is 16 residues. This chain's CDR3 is CASSNPTGTGANVLTF. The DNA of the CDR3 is TGTGCCAGCAGCAACCCGACAGGGACCGGGGCCAACGTCCTGACTTTC. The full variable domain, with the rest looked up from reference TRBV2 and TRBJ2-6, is EPEVTQTPSHQVTQMGQEVILRCVPISNHLYFYWYRQILGQKVEFLVSFYNNEISEKSEIFDDQFSVERPDGSNFTLKIRSTKLEDSAMYFCASSNPTGTGANVLTFGAGSRLTVL.

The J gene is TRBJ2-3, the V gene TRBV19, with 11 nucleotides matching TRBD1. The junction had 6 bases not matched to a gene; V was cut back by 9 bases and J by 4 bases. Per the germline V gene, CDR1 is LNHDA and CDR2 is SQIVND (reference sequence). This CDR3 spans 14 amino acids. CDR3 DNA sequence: TGTGCCAGCAGGGGACAGGGGGGAGCAGATACGCAGTATTTT. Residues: CASRGQGGADTQYF.

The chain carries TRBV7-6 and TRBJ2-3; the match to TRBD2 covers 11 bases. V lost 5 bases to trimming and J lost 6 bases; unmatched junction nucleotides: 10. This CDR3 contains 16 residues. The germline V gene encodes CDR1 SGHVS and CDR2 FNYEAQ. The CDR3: CASSPVAGGSDDTQYF. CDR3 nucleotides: TGTGCCAGCAGCCCCGTAGCGGGGGGGAGCGATGATACGCAGTATTTT.

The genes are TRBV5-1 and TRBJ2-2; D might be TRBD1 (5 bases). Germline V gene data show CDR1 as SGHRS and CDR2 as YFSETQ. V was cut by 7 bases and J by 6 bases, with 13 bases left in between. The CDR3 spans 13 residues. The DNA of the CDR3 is TGCGCCAGCCGTGACAGTGATTCCGGGGAGCTGTTTTTT. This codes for CASRDSDSGELFF. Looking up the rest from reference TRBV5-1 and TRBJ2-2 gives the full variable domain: KAGVTQTPRYLIKTRGQQVTLSCSPISGHRSVSWYQQTPGQGLQFLFEYFSETQRNKGNFPGRFSGRQFSNSRSEMNVSTLELGDSALYLCASRDSDSGELFFGEGSRLTVL.

The CDR3 sequence: CSASLNYEQYF. CDR3 bases: TGCAGTGCTTCGCTAAACTACGAGCAGTACTTC. The chain couples TRBV20-1 to TRBJ2-7; unclear D gene. The CDR3 has 11 residues. V was pared by 5 bases and J by 3 bases, with 8 bases between. CDR1 is DFQATT, CDR2 SNEGSKA, per germline (reference sequence).

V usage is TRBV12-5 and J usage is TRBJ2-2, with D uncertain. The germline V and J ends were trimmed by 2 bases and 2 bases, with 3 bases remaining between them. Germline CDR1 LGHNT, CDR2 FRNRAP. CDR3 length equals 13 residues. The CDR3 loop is CASGLLNTGELFF. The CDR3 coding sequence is TGTGCTAGTGGTTTGCTCAACACCGGGGAGCTGTTTTTT.

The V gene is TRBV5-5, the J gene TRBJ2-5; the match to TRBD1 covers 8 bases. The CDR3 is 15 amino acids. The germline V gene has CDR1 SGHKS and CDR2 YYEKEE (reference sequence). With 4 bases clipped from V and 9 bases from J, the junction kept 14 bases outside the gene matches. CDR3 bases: TGTGCCAGCAGCGAAGGGACAGGTGACGCTTGGGCCCAGTACTTC. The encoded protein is CASSEGTGDAWAQYF.

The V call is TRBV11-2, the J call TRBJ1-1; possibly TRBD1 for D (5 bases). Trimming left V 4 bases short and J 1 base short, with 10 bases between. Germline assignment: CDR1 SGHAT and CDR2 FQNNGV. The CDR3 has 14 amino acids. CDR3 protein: CASSSRVRNTEAFF. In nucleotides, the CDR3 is TGTGCCAGCAGCTCCAGGGTGCGGAACACTGAAGCTTTCTTT.

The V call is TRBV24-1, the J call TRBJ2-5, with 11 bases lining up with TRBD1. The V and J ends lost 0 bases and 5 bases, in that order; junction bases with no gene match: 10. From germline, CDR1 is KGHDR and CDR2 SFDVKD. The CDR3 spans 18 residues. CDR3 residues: CATSDLHSGQGAWETQYF. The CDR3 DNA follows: TGTGCCACCAGTGATTTGCATAGCGGACAGGGGGCATGGGAGACCCAGTACTTC.

This CDR3 reads CASSVTGMETQYF. Here the CDR3 DNA reads TGTGCCAGCAGCGTAACAGGCATGGAGACCCAGTACTTC. The rearrangement joins TRBV9 to TRBJ2-5; maybe TRBD1 (5 bases). The V gene's germline CDR1 is SGDLS and CDR2 YYNGEE. This CDR3 has 13 residues. Between the trimmed V and J ends, which lost 1 base and 5 bases, there was a span of 9 bases. The whole variable domain, remainder taken from reference TRBV9 and TRBJ2-5, is DSGVTQTPKHLITATGQRVTLRCSPRSGDLSVYWYQQSLDQGLQFLIQYYNGEERAKGNILERFSAQQFPDLHSELNLSSLELGDSALYFCASSVTGMETQYFGPGTRLLVL.

The CDR3 loop reads CASSIGGSPLHF. The CDR3 DNA reads TGTGCCAGTAGTATAGGGGGCTCACCCCTCCACTTT. V and J are TRBV19 and TRBJ1-6; maybe TRBD1 (5 bases). Germline-derived CDR1 and CDR2 are LNHDA and SQIVND (reference sequence). The CDR3 runs 12 residues. Trimming removed 1 base at V and 10 bases at J, with 5 bases between.

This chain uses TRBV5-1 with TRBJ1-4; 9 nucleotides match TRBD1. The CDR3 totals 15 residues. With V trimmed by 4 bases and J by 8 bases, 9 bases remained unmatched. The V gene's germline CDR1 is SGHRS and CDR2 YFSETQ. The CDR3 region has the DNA TGCGCCAGCAGCCCCATGGGGACAGGGAACGAAAAACTGTTTTTT. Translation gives CASSPMGTGNEKLFF.

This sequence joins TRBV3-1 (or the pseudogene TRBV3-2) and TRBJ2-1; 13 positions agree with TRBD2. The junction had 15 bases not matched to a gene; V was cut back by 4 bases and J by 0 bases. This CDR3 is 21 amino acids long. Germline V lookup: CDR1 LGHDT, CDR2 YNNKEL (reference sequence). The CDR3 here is CASSPLVTSGGPRPSYNEQFF. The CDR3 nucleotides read TGTGCCAGCAGCCCCCTCGTGACTAGCGGGGGGCCTCGCCCCTCCTACAATGAGCAGTTCTTC.

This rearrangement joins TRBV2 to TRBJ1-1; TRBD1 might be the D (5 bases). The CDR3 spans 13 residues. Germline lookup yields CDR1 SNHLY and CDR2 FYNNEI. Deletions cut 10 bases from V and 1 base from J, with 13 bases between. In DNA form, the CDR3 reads TGTGCCAACCTCGGCGGGGGGAACACTGAAGCTTTCTTT. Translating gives CANLGGGNTEAFF.